The clone carrying this TCR beta chain is deemed large. Its target is not known. Cells sorted as Tregs were CD4+, CD25+ and CD127-/low. General study results and limits: The TCR gene usage of tumor memory CD4+ T cells clustered together with blood and lymph node memory CD4+ cells and with lymph node naive CD4+ cells. Naive CD4+ cells shared approximately 13% of tumor Treg sequences. Tumor Tregs overlapped most with tumor, then blood, naive CD4+ cells.

TRBV12-4/TRBJ1-2 clonotypes were amplified with adaptor-ligated barcode primers. Each CDR3 protein gets one entry after TCRdb re-called the multiplex PCR reads with MiXCR. The sample comprises about 890 distinct CDR3 sequences, under 20% of which are singletons, and roughly 7.2% rests with the top ten. Trimming left V 10 bases short and J 3 bases short, with 15 bases between. The CDR3 is made up of 13 amino acids. This sequence was found in a female donor with breast cancer. Input material: Tregs sorted from blood. The V gene is TRBV12-3 or TRBV12-4, the J gene TRBJ1-2; tentatively, D is TRBD1 (5 bases). The CDR3 region has the DNA TGTGCCACCCAACTGGGGCAGTACTATGGCTACACCTTC. As protein: CATQLGQYYGYTF.